Listed here is a single T cell receptor beta chain. Clones were sequenced by immunoSEQ multiplex PCR, and TCRdb holds only the in-frame ones, with some missing. The sample carries about 1.5 million clones, approximately 97% recorded once. These data belong to a study of shared clonotypes between healthy human individuals. Germline-derived CDR1 and CDR2 are SQVTM and ANQGSEA. The junction had 10 bases not matched to a gene; V was cut back by 4 bases and J by 8 bases. CDR3 length: 14 residues. The chain is built from TRBV29-1 and TRBJ2-3, with TRBD2 identical over 9 bases. The sequencing sample was made of naive CD4+ T cells sorted from blood. Stated subset: CD45RA+ positively selected. This TCR came from a man younger than 45 in good health. The CDR3 spells CSVGLGASGITQYF. CDR3 sequence (DNA): TGCAGCGTTGGCCTAGGAGCTAGCGGGATTACGCAGTATTTT.